This T cell receptor (beta chain) appears in the sequencing data of a study of blood T cell repertoires in COVID-19. The germline V and J ends were trimmed by 5 bases and 0 bases, with 8 bases remaining between them. The germline CDR1 and CDR2 sequences are SGHTA and FQGNSA. CDR3 length: 14 amino acids. Clones were sequenced by immunoSEQ multiplex PCR, and TCRdb holds only the in-frame ones, with some missing. This sample has around 300,000 clones; 89% occur once, and the top ten carry 0.94%. The source is a woman aged 40 to 50 who had recovered from COVID-19. The sequencing input was peripheral blood. This chain links TRBV7-2 with TRBJ1-3, with D unclear. The CDR3: CASSVDNSGNTIYF. The CDR3 DNA sequence: TGTGCCAGCAGCGTCGACAACTCTGGAAACACCATATATTTT. Full variable domain (remainder filled in from reference TRBV7-2 and TRBJ1-3): GAGVSQSPSNKVTEKGKDVELRCDPISGHTALYWYRQSLGQGLEFLIYFQGNSAPDKSGLPSDRFSAERTGGSVSTLTIQRTQQEDSAVYLCASSVDNSGNTIYFGEGSWLTVV.